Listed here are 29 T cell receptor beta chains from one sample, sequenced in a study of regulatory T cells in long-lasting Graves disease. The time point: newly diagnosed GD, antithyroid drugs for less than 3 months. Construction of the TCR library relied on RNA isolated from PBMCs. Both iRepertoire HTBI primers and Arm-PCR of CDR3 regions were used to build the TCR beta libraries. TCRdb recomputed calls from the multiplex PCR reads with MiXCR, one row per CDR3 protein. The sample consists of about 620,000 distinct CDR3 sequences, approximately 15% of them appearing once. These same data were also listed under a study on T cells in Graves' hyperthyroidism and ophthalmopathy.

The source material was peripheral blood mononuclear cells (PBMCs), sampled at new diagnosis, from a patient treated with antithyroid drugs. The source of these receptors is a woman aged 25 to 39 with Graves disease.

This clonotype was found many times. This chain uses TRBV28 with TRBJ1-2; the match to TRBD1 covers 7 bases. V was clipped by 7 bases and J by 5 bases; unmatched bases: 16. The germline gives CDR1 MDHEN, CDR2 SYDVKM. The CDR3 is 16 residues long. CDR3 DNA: TGTGCCAGCACTCAGGGGGGGGGGAGTACTACATATGGCTACACCTTC. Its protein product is CASTQGGGSTTYGYTF.

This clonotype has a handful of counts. CDR3 loop: CAISESGTAIYEQYF. Written as DNA, the CDR3 is TGTGCCATCAGTGAGTCCGGGACAGCCATCTACGAGCAGTACTTC. The genes are TRBV10-3 and TRBJ2-7, with 7 bases that match TRBD1. V lost 0 bases and J lost 3; bases outside the gene matches: 5. This CDR3 comprises 15 residues. CDR1 is ENHRY and CDR2 is SYGVKD in the germline V gene.

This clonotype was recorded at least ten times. The CDR3 DNA follows: TGCAGTGCTAGAGATAGGACTAGCGGGAGGGCACTCAGCACAGATACGCAGTATTTT. Amino acids: CSARDRTSGRALSTDTQYF. This chain uses TRBV20-1 with TRBJ2-3, with 15 bases identical to TRBD2. Germline CDR1 and CDR2: DFQATT and SNEGSKA (reference sequence). V lost 0 bases to trimming and J lost 0 bases; unmatched junction nucleotides: 7. The CDR3 is made up of 19 amino acids.

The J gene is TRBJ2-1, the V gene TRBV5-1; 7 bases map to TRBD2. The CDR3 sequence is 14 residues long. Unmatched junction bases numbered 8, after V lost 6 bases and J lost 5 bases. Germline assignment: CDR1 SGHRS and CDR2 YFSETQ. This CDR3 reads CASTLGEGNNEQFF. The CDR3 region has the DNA TGCGCCAGCACACTGGGGGAGGGAAACAATGAGCAGTTCTTC.

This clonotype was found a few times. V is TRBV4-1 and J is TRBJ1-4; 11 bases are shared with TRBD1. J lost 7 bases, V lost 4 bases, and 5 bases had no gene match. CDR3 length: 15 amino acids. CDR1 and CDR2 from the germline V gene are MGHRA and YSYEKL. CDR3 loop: CASSLTGTGGEKLFF. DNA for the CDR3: TGCGCCAGCAGCCTTACCGGGACAGGGGGTGAAAAACTGTTTTTT.

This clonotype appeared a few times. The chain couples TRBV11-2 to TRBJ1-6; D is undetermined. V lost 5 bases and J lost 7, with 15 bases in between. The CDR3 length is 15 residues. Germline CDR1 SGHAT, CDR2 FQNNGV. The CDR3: CASSQDRAGNSPLHF. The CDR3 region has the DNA TGTGCCAGCAGCCAAGATCGGGCAGGCAATTCACCCCTCCACTTT.

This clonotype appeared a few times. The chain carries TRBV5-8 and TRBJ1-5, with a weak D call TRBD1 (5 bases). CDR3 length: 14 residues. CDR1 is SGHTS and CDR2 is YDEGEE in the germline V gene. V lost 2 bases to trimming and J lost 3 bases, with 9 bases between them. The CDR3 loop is CASSFDRLNQPQHF. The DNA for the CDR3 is TGTGCCAGCAGCTTCGACAGACTCAATCAGCCCCAGCATTTT.

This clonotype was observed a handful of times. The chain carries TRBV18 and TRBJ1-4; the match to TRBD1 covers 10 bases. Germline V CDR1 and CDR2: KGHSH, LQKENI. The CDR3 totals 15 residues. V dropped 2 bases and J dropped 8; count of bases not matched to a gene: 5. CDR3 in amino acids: CASSPGTGEGEKLFF. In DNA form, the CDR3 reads TGTGCCAGCTCACCAGGGACAGGGGAAGGAGAAAAACTGTTTTTT.

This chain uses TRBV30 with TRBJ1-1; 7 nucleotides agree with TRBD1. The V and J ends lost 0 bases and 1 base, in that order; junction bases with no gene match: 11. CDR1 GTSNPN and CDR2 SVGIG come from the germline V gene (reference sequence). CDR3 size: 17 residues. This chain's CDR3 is CAWSVPVLRTGNTEAFF. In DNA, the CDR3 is TGTGCCTGGAGTGTACCGGTCCTGCGGACAGGGAACACTGAAGCTTTCTTT.

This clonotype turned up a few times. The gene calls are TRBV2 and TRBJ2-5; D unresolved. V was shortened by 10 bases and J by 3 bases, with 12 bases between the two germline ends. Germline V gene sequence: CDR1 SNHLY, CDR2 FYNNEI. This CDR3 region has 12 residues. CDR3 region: CANWWAEETQYF. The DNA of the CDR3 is TGTGCCAATTGGTGGGCAGAAGAGACCCAGTACTTC. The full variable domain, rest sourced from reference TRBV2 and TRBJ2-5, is EPEVTQTPSHQVTQMGQEVILRCVPISNHLYFYWYRQILGQKVEFLVSFYNNEISEKSEIFDDQFSVERPDGSNFTLKIRSTKLEDSAMYFCANWWAEETQYFGPGTRLLVL.

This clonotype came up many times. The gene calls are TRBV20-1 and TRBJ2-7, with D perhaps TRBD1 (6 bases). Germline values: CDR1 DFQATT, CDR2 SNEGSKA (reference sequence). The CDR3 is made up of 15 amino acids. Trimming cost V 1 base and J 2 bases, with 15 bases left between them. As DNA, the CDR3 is TGCAGTGCTAGAGCTCAACCGGACAGAACCTACGAGCAGTACTTC. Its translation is CSARAQPDRTYEQYF.

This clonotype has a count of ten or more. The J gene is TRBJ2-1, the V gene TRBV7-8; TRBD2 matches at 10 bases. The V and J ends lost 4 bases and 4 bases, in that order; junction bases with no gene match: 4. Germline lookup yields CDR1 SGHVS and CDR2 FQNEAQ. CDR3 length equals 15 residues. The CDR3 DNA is TGTGCCAGCAGCTCCTGGACTAGCGGTTACAATGAGCAGTTCTTC. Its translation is CASSSWTSGYNEQFF.

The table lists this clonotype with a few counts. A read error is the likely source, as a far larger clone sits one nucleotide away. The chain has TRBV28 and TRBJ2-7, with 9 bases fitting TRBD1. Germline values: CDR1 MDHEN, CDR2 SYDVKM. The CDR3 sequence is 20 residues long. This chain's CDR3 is CASSFGSGTGKSKSSHEQYF. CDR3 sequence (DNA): TGTGCCAGCAGCTTTGGTTCCGGGACAGGGAAATCCAAGAGCTCCCACGAGCAGTACTTC.

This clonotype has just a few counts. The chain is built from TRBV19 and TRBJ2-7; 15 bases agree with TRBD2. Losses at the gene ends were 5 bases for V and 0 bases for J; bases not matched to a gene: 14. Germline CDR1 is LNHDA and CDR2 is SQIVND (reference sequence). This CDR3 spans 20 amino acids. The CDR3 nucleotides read TGTGCCAGTAGTGGGTCGAGGACTAGCGGGAGGGCGATCCGCTCCTACGAGCAGTACTTC. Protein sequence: CASSGSRTSGRAIRSYEQYF.

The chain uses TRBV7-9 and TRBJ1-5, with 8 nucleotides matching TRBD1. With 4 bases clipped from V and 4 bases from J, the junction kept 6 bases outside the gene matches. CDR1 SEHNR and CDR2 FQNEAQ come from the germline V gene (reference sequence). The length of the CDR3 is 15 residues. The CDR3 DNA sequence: TGTGCCAGCAGCTCTATCGGGACAGGTAATCAGCCCCAGCATTTT. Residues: CASSSIGTGNQPQHF.

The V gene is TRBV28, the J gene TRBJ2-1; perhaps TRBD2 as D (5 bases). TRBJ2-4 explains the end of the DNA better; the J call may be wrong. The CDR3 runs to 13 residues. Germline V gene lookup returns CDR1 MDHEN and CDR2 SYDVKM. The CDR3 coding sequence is TGTGCCAGCACCGGGGTTCTTGAAAACATTCAGTACTTC. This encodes CASTGVLENIQYF.

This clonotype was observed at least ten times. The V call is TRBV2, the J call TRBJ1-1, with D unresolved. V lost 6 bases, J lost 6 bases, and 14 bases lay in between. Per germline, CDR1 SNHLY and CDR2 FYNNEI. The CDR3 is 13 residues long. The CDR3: CASRVRGWAEAFF. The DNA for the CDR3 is TGTGCCAGCAGGGTTCGGGGATGGGCTGAAGCTTTCTTT.

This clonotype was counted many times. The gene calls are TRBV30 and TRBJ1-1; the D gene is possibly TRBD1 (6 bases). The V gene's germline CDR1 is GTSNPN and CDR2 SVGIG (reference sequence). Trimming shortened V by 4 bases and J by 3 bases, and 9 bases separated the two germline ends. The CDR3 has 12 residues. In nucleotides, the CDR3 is TGTGCCTGGAACAGGGACGACACTGAAGCTTTCTTT. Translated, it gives CAWNRDDTEAFF.

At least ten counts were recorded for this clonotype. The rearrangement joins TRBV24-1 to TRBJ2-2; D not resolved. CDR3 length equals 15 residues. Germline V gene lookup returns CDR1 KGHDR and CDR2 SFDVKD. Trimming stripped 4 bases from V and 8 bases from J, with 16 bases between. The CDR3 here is CATSDRLKTGGELFF. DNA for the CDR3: TGTGCCACCAGTGACCGCCTCAAGACCGGAGGGGAGCTGTTTTTT.

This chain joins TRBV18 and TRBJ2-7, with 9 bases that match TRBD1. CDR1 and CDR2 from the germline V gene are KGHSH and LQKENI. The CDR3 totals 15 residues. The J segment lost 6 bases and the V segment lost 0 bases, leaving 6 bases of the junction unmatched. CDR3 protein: CASSPPPGQGTEQYF. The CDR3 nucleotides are TGTGCCAGCTCACCACCCCCGGGACAGGGAACCGAGCAGTACTTC.

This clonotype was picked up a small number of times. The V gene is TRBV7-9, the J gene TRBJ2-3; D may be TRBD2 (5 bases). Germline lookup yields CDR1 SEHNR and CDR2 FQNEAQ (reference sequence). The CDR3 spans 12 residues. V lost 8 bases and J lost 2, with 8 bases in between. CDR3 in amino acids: CASQTTTDTQYF. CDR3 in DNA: TGTGCCAGCCAGACTACCACAGATACGCAGTATTTT.

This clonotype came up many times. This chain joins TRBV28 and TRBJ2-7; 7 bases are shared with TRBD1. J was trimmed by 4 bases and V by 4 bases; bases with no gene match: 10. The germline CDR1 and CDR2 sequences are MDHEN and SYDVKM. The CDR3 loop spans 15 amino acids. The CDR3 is CASSSRTGLAYEQYF. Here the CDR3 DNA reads TGTGCCAGCAGTTCGAGGACAGGACTTGCTTACGAGCAGTACTTC.

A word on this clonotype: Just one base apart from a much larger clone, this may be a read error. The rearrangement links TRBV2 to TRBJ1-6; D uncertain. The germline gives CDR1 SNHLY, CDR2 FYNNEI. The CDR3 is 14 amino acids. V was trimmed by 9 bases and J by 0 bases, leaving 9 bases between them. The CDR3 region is CASEPDSYNSPLHF. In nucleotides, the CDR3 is TGTGCCAGTGAACCAGACTCCTATAATTCACCCCTCCACTTT.

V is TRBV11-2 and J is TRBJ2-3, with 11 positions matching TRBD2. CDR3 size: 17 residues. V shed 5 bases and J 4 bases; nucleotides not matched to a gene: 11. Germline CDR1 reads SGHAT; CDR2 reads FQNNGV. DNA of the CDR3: TGTGCCAGCAGCCCGATGGGACTAGCGGCACGCGCAGATACGCAGTATTTT. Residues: CASSPMGLAARADTQYF.

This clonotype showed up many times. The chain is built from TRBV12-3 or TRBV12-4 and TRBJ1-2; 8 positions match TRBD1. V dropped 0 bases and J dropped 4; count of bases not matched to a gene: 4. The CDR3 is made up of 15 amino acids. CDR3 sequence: CASSLASGQAYGYTF. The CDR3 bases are TGTGCCAGCAGTTTAGCTTCGGGACAGGCCTATGGCTACACCTTC.

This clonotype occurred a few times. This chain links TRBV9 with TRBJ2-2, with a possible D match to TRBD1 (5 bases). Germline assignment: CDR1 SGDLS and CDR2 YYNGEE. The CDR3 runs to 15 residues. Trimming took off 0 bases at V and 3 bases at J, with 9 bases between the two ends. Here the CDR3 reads CASSVAGRDTGELFF. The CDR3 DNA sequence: TGTGCCAGCAGCGTAGCAGGGCGTGACACCGGGGAGCTGTTTTTT.

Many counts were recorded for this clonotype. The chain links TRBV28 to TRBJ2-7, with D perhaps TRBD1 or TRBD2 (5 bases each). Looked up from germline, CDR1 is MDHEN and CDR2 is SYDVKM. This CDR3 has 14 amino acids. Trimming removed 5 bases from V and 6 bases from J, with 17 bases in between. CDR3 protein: CASSLRDQRSEQYF. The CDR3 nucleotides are TGTGCCAGCAGTCTCCGGGACCAGCGGAGCGAGCAGTACTTC.

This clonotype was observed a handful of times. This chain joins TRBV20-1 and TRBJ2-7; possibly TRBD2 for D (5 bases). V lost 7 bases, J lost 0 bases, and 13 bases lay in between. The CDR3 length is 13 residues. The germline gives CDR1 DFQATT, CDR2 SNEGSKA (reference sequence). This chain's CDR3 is CSVNGVPSYEQYF. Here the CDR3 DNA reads TGCAGTGTAAACGGGGTCCCCTCCTACGAGCAGTACTTC.

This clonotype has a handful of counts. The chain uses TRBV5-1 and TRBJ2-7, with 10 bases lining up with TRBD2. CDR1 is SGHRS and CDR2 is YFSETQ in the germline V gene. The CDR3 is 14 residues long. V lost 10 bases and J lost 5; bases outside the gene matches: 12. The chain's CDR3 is CASRMTLAGDEQYF. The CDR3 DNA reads TGCGCCTCCCGTATGACCCTAGCGGGAGACGAGCAGTACTTC.